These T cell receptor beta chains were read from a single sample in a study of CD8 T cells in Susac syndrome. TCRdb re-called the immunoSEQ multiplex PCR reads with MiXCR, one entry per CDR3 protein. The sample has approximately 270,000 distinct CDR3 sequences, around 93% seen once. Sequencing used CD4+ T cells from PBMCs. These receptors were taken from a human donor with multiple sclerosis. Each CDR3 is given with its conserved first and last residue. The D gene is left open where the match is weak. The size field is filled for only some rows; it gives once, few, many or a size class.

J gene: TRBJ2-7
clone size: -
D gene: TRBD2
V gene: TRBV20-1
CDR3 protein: CSAAGGDFGEQYF
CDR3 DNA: TGCAGTGCCGCCGGGGGGGACTTCGGCGAGCAGTACTTC

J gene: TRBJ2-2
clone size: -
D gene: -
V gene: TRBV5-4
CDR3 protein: CASSLVGRDTGELFF
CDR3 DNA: TGTGCCAGCAGCTTGGTCGGGCGCGATACCGGGGAGCTGTTTTTT

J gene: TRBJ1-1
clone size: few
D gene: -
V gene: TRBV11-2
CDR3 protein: CASSLDMAEAFF
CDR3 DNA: TGTGCCAGCAGCTTAGATATGGCTGAAGCTTTCTTT

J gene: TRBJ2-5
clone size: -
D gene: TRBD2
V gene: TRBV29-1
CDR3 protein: CSVAGSGLAGKKTQYF
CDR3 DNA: TGCAGCGTTGCCGGTTCAGGGCTAGCGGGTAAAAAGACCCAGTACTTC

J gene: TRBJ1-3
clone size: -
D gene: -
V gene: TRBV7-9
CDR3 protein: CASSLAALSGNTIYF
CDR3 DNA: TGTGCCAGCAGCTTAGCGGCACTCTCTGGAAACACCATATATTTT

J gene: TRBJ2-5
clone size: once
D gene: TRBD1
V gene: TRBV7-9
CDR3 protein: CASSTGQLETQYF
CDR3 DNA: TGTGCCAGCAGCACGGGACAGCTAGAGACCCAGTACTTC

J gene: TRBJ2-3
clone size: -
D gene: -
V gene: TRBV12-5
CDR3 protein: CASGPGGGGYTDTQYF
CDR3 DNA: TGTGCTAGTGGTCCGGGGGGCGGGGGTTACACAGATACGCAGTATTTT

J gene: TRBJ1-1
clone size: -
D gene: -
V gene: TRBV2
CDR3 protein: CASPLQVETFF
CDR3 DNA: TGTGCCAGCCCCTTACAGGTGGAGACTTTCTTT

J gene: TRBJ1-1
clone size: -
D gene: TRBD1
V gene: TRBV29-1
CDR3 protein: CSAPKSGGNTEAFF
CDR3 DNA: TGCAGCGCACCAAAGTCAGGGGGGAACACTGAAGCTTTCTTT

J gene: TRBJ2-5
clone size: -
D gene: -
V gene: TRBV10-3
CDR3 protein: CAISDRPQETQYF
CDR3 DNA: TGTGCCATCAGTGATCGGCCACAAGAGACCCAGTACTTC

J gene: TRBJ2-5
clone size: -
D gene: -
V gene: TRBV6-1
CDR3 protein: CASSRGLARVQETQYF
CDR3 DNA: TGTGCCAGCAGCAGGGGTCTGGCCCGGGTACAAGAGACCCAGTACTTC

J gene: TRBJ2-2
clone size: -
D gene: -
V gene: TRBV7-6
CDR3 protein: CASSSPRKGRVNTGELFF
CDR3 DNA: TGTGCCAGCAGCTCGCCCAGAAAAGGGCGGGTGAACACCGGGGAGCTGTTTTTT

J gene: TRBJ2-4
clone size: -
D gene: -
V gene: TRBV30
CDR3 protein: CAWSRTGLLAKNIQYF
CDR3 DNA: TGTGCCTGGAGTCGCACTGGACTCCTAGCCAAAAACATTCAGTACTTC

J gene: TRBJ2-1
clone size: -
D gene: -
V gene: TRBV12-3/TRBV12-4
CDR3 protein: CASSLALSDIYNEQFF
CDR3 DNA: TGTGCCAGCAGTTTAGCCTTATCGGACATATACAATGAGCAGTTCTTC

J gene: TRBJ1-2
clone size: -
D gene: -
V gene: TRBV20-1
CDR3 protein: CSASRGTADYGYTF
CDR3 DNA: TGCAGTGCTAGCCGCGGTACAGCGGACTATGGCTACACCTTC

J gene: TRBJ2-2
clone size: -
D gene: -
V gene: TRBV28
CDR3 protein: CASSLGGSGSGELFF
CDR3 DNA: TGTGCCAGCAGTTTAGGAGGGTCCGGCTCCGGGGAGCTGTTTTTT

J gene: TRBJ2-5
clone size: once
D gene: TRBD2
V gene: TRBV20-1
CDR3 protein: CSADGGVGQETQYF
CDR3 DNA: TGCAGTGCTGACGGGGGGGTAGGCCAAGAGACCCAGTACTTC